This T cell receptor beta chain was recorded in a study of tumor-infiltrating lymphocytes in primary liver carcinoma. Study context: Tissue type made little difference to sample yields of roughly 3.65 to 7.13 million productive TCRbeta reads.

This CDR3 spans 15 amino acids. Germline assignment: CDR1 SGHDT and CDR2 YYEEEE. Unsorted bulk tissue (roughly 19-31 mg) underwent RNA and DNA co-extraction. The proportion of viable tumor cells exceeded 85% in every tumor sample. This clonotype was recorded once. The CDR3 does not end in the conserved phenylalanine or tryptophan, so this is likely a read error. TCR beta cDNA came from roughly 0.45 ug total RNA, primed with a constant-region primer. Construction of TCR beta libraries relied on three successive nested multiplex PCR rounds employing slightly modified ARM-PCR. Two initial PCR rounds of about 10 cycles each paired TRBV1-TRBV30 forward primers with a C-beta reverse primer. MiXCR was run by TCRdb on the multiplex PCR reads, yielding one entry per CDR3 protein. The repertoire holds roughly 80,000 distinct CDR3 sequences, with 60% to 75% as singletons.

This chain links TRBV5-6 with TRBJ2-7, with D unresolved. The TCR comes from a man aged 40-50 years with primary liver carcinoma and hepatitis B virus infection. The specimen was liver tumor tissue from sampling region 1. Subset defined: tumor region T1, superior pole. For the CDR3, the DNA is TGTGCCAACAGCCTTGAGAGCGCCAGCTCCTACGAGCAGTACATC. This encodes CANSLESASSYEQYI.